This T cell receptor (beta chain) was identified during a study of T cell repertoires in cytomegalovirus infection. Study-level background: In public TCR beta signatures, there were indications of both CMV infection and matching HLA type.

CDR3 length: 14 residues. CDR1 and CDR2 from the germline V gene are MDHEN and SYDVKM. V gave up 5 bases and J gave up 10 bases, with 18 bases separating them. This clonotype was observed a handful of times. The antigen is undetermined. Study-level points and caveats: Within the response measured ex vivo, HLA-C-restricted CMV-specific TCR beta clonotypes were dominant. CMV carriers having the relevant HLA were flagged by cumulative public TCR beta family frequency.

Via MiXCR, TCRdb re-called the reads, giving one row per CDR3 protein. The table lists hundreds of thousands of distinct CDR3 sequences, about a sixth of them singletons. The receptor was derived from a human donor in good health (CMV status not recorded). Some clones in this sample may be carry-over from other donors' samples. The V call is TRBV28, the J call TRBJ1-5; a weak D match, TRBD1 (5 bases). The specimen sequenced was PBMCs. The DNA for the CDR3 is TGTGCCAGCAGTCAAACAATCTACAGGTCCCCCCAGCATTTT. Protein sequence: CASSQTIYRSPQHF.